The 27 T cell receptor beta chains presented below share a single source sample, sequenced in a study of T-cell memory formation after mild COVID-19 (dated by TCRdb to the early 2020s). Library method: 5' RACE. TCRdb records Illumina NovaSeq 6000 as the sequencer. TCRdb passed the public sequencing reads through fastp at Q25 and MiXCR, retaining productive beta sequences. Rows merge per CDR3 protein into single entries with the most common DNA and genes. Recorded for this sample are 400,000 to 550,000 distinct CDR3 sequences; about 23% of them occurred a single time. Under 15% of the sample lies in the top ten. The sample was PBMCs or a T cell subset sorted from them (not recorded which). The receptors were sampled from an adult woman who had mild COVID-19 (a few samples of this study predate the infection). The sample titles of this study are shuffled in the database, so cell type and time point are left out; the donor was told from shared clones.

V is TRBV28 and J is TRBJ2-3; no clear D gene. Germline lookup yields CDR1 MDHEN and CDR2 SYDVKM. The V end lost 4 bases, the J end lost 5 bases, and 7 bases lay between the germline ends. This CDR3 is 12 amino acids long. The chain's CDR3 is CASSWGRDTQYF. DNA of the CDR3: TGTGCCAGCAGTTGGGGTAGAGATACGCAGTATTTT. Variable domain in full (rest from reference TRBV28 and TRBJ2-3): DVKVTQSSRYLVKRTGEKVFLECVQDMDHENMFWYRQDPGLGLRLIYFSYDVKMKEKGDIPEGYSVSREKKERFSLILESASTNQTSMYLCASSWGRDTQYFGPGTRLTVL.

This clonotype was seen a handful of times. The chain couples TRBV12-3 or TRBV12-4 to TRBJ1-1; no clear D gene. The CDR3 extends over 13 amino acids. V was shortened by 6 bases and J by 3 bases, with 11 bases between the two germline ends. CDR3 loop: CASRIQQYTEAFF. The CDR3 nucleotides are TGTGCCAGCAGGATCCAGCAGTACACTGAAGCTTTCTTT.

This clonotype was seen a few times. The rearrangement joins TRBV5-1 to TRBJ2-5; D might be TRBD1 (7 bases). Germline V gives CDR1 SGHRS, CDR2 YFSETQ. The V gene lost 3 bases and the J gene lost 2 bases, with 14 bases spanning the gap. This CDR3 spans 15 amino acids. The CDR3 bases are TGCGCCAGCAGCTGGCGGGACAGCCGGCAAGAGACCCAGTACTTC. Its translation: CASSWRDSRQETQYF. Using reference TRBV5-1 and TRBJ2-5 for the parts outside the CDR3, the full variable domain is KAGVTQTPRYLIKTRGQQVTLSCSPISGHRSVSWYQQTPGQGLQFLFEYFSETQRNKGNFPGRFSGRQFSNSRSEMNVSTLELGDSALYLCASSWRDSRQETQYFGPGTRLLVL.

A word on this clonotype: One base away lies a much larger clone, so this may be a sequencing read error. The rearrangement joins TRBV7-6 to TRBJ2-5; D remains unclear. CDR1 is SGHVS, CDR2 FNYEAQ, per germline. The V end was cut by 1 base, the J end by 4 bases, with 7 bases between. The CDR3 has 13 residues. CDR3 in DNA: TGTGCCAGCAGCTTAGGGTCCGTAGAGACCCAGTACTTC. Its translation: CASSLGSVETQYF.

This clonotype was seen a few times. The rearrangement joins TRBV6-5 to TRBJ1-1; D gene uncertain. The V and J ends lost 5 bases and 0 bases respectively, with 10 bases between them. The V gene's germline CDR1 is MNHEY and CDR2 SVGAGI. The CDR3 sequence is 14 residues long. The CDR3 nucleotides read TGTGCCAGCAGTCCTTTTAGGTTGAACACTGAAGCTTTCTTT. Translated: CASSPFRLNTEAFF.

CDR3 amino acids: CASSRTGFAEKLFF. CDR3 DNA sequence: TGTGCCAGCAGCCGGACAGGGTTTGCTGAAAAACTGTTTTTT. The chain links TRBV12-3 or TRBV12-4 to TRBJ1-4, with TRBD1 identical over 8 bases. V lost 6 bases, J lost 7 bases, and 7 bases stayed unmatched. CDR3 length: 14 amino acids.

This clonotype was found a few times. CDR3 residues: CASSESGVADTQYF. Written as DNA, the CDR3 is TGCGCCAGCAGCGAGTCAGGGGTGGCAGATACGCAGTATTTT. The rearrangement joins TRBV5-1 to TRBJ2-3; a possible D gene is TRBD1 (6 bases). The CDR3 spans 14 residues. Germline V gene sequence: CDR1 SGHRS, CDR2 YFSETQ. Trimming shortened V by 4 bases and J by 4 bases, and 13 bases separated the two germline ends. The full variable domain, with the rest looked up from reference TRBV5-1 and TRBJ2-3, is KAGVTQTPRYLIKTRGQQVTLSCSPISGHRSVSWYQQTPGQGLQFLFEYFSETQRNKGNFPGRFSGRQFSNSRSEMNVSTLELGDSALYLCASSESGVADTQYFGPGTRLTVL.

The gene calls are TRBV9 and TRBJ2-7, with 8 nucleotides matching TRBD1. V trimming: 2 bases; J trimming: 5 bases; junction bases outside the gene matches: 6. The germline V gene encodes CDR1 SGDLS and CDR2 YYNGEE. The CDR3 covers 14 residues. The CDR3: CASSVWGQVDEQYF. Here the CDR3 DNA reads TGTGCCAGCAGCGTGTGGGGACAGGTCGACGAGCAGTACTTC.

The table lists this clonotype with a few counts. The chain has TRBV9 and TRBJ2-5; D is perhaps TRBD2 (6 bases). V dropped 0 bases and J dropped 5 bases, with 11 bases sitting between them. CDR1 is SGDLS and CDR2 is YYNGEE in the germline V gene. The CDR3 is 14 amino acids. CDR3 sequence reads: CASSVGRGMETQYF. Written as DNA, the CDR3 is TGTGCCAGCAGCGTAGGGAGGGGTATGGAGACCCAGTACTTC.

V is TRBV6-5 and J is TRBJ1-5, with D possibly matching TRBD1 (5 bases). V lost 4 bases, J lost 7 bases, and 14 bases lay in between. The CDR3 runs 14 residues. Germline CDR1 is MNHEY and CDR2 is SVGAGI. The CDR3 protein is CASSSGGRGQPQHF. Written as DNA, the CDR3 is TGTGCCAGCAGTTCGGGCGGCCGGGGGCAGCCCCAGCATTTT.

The chain couples TRBV9 to TRBJ2-7, with 15 bases identical to TRBD2. Germline assignment: CDR1 SGDLS and CDR2 YYNGEE. J was trimmed by 6 bases and V by 4 bases; bases with no gene match: 11. CDR3 length: 17 residues. In DNA, the CDR3 is TGTGCCAGCAGCCCAGGACTAGCGGGGGGGAAAGAGGGCGAGCAGTACTTC. Translation gives CASSPGLAGGKEGEQYF.

V usage is TRBV5-1 and J usage is TRBJ2-7; 7 positions match TRBD1. CDR3 length equals 14 residues. In germline, CDR1 is SGHRS, CDR2 YFSETQ. V lost 6 bases, J lost 0 bases, and 6 bases stayed unmatched. CDR3 amino acids: CASTNGDSSYEQYF. For the CDR3, the DNA is TGCGCCAGCACGAACGGGGACAGCTCCTACGAGCAGTACTTC.

This clonotype appeared a few times. V gene TRBV4-2 combines with J gene TRBJ1-6; D is ambiguous. CDR3 size: 15 residues. Trimming pared 0 bases from V and 6 bases from J, leaving 9 bases between. The germline gives CDR1 LGHNA, CDR2 YNFKEQ. This chain's CDR3 is CASSQDFPSNSPLHF. The CDR3 DNA reads TGTGCCAGCAGCCAAGATTTTCCGAGTAATTCACCCCTCCACTTT.

The V and J genes are TRBV7-6 and TRBJ2-7; 9 bases are a match to TRBD1. Germline CDR1 is SGHVS and CDR2 is FNYEAQ. V shed 2 bases and J 1 base; nucleotides not matched to a gene: 3. The CDR3 is 15 residues long. For the CDR3, the DNA is TGTGCCAGCAGCTTAAGGGGGACAGGGTCCTACGAGCAGTACTTC. Its protein is CASSLRGTGSYEQYF.

This chain joins TRBV18 and TRBJ2-5; a possible D gene is TRBD2 (6 bases). Trimming shortened V by 2 bases and J by 5 bases, and 12 bases separated the two germline ends. The CDR3 is 14 residues long. In germline, CDR1 is KGHSH, CDR2 LQKENI. The CDR3 DNA is TGTGCCAGCTCACCAGGGGGGTCGAGGGAGACCCAGTACTTC. Encoded protein: CASSPGGSRETQYF.

This clonotype was counted a few times. The chain has TRBV27 and TRBJ1-1; D may be TRBD1 (5 bases). V lost 6 bases, J lost 1 base, and 15 bases lay in between. Germline values: CDR1 MNHEY, CDR2 SMNVEV (reference sequence). The CDR3 has 15 residues. Here the CDR3 reads CASSPSGTWNTEAFF. Written as DNA, the CDR3 is TGTGCCAGCAGCCCGTCCGGGACCTGGAACACTGAAGCTTTCTTT.

The chain links TRBV7-9 to TRBJ2-1, with TRBD1 matching 9 bases. Germline V gene data show CDR1 as SEHNR and CDR2 as FQNEAQ (reference sequence). V shed 4 bases, J shed 7 bases, and the junction held 14 bases outside the gene matches. The CDR3 loop spans 17 amino acids. DNA of the CDR3: TGTGCCAGCAGCTCGCCCCGTCAACAGGGGGCGTGGAATGAGCAGTTCTTC. Its protein product is CASSSPRQQGAWNEQFF.

The chain combines TRBV24-1 with TRBJ2-3; D call uncertain. The CDR3 is made up of 13 amino acids. Germline values: CDR1 KGHDR, CDR2 SFDVKD. Trimming removed 0 bases at V and 6 bases at J, with 6 bases between. The CDR3 coding sequence is TGTGCCACCAGTGATTTGGAGATGGATACGCAGTATTTT. Its protein product is CATSDLEMDTQYF.

The CDR3 spells CASSASTDRDQTQYF. CDR3 nucleotides: TGTGCCAGCTCAGCCTCAACAGACAGGGATCAGACCCAGTACTTC. The chain has TRBV18 and TRBJ2-5; TRBD1 matches at 7 bases. CDR1 and CDR2 from the germline V gene are KGHSH and LQKENI. The junction had 12 bases not matched to a gene; V was cut back by 5 bases and J by 6 bases. The CDR3 spans 15 residues.

The table lists this clonotype with a few counts. V is TRBV15 and J is TRBJ2-1; TRBD2 aligns across 7 bases. Trimming took 1 base from V and 4 from J; bases not matched to a gene: 7. CDR1 and CDR2 from the germline V gene are LNHNV and YYDKDF (reference sequence). CDR3 length: 16 amino acids. The CDR3 coding sequence is TGTGCCACCAGCAGAGTCGGGCTAGCGGATTACAATGAGCAGTTCTTC. It encodes CATSRVGLADYNEQFF. Full variable domain (remainder filled in from reference TRBV15 and TRBJ2-1): DAMVIQNPRYQVTQFGKPVTLSCSQTLNHNVMYWYQQKSSQAPKLLFHYYDKDFNNEADTPDNFQSRRPNTSFCFLDIRSPGLGDTAMYLCATSRVGLADYNEQFFGPGTRLTVL.

The rearrangement joins TRBV7-7 to TRBJ2-6; weak D call: TRBD1 (6 bases). This CDR3 has 18 residues. Germline assignment: CDR1 SSHAT and CDR2 FNYEAQ (reference sequence). V was clipped by 5 bases and J by 0 bases, with 17 bases between them. CDR3 DNA: TGTGCCAGCAGCCCATCAAGGGACACCACCTCTGGGGCCAACGTCCTGACTTTC. Residues: CASSPSRDTTSGANVLTF.

The chain carries TRBV5-4 and TRBJ2-5; no definite D call. Per the germline V gene, CDR1 is SGHNT and CDR2 is YYREEE (reference sequence). This CDR3 contains 13 residues. V shed 4 bases and J shed 5 bases, with 12 bases lying between them. In nucleotides, the CDR3 is TGTGCCAGCAGCGTGACCCCGACGGAGACCCAGTACTTC. It yields the protein CASSVTPTETQYF.

This clonotype has just a few counts. V gene TRBV20-1 combines with J gene TRBJ2-3; the match to TRBD2 covers 7 bases. CDR1 and CDR2 (germline): DFQATT, SNEGSKA (reference sequence). The V and J ends lost 5 bases and 5 bases, in that order; junction bases with no gene match: 7. CDR3 length: 13 amino acids. CDR3 loop: CSAGGGPLDTQYF. In DNA form, the CDR3 reads TGCAGTGCTGGGGGAGGGCCGCTAGATACGCAGTATTTT.

The J gene is TRBJ2-1, the V gene TRBV15; 8 bases are shared with TRBD2. V shed 0 bases, J shed 7 bases, and the junction held 8 bases outside the gene matches. Looked up from germline, CDR1 is LNHNV and CDR2 is YYDKDF (reference sequence). The CDR3 contains 16 residues. The CDR3 DNA reads as TGTGCCACCAGCAGAGATGCCGGGAGGGCCTTGAATGAGCAGTTCTTC. Amino acids: CATSRDAGRALNEQFF.

The rearrangement joins TRBV2 to TRBJ2-3, with no clear D. The CDR3 is 14 residues long. Germline CDR1 SNHLY, CDR2 FYNNEI. The V and J ends lost 7 bases and 3 bases respectively, with 14 bases between them. The CDR3 DNA is TGTGCCAGCACCCCCGGACCAGGAACAGATACGCAGTATTTT. The encoded protein is CASTPGPGTDTQYF.

Only a few counts were recorded for this clonotype. The chain combines TRBV7-8 with TRBJ2-7; 8 nucleotides align to TRBD1. Germline trimming cut 5 bases from V and 3 bases from J; bases unmatched to any gene: 12. The CDR3 loop spans 16 amino acids. Germline CDR1 SGHVS, CDR2 FQNEAQ. CDR3 in amino acids: CASSPLDRGDVYEQYF. CDR3 DNA sequence: TGTGCCAGCAGCCCCCTAGACAGGGGAGACGTCTACGAGCAGTACTTC.

The chain has TRBV12-3 or TRBV12-4 and TRBJ1-1; tentative D call: TRBD1 (5 bases). There are 14 residues in the CDR3. Between the trimmed V and J ends, which lost 8 bases and 0 bases, there was a span of 13 bases. CDR3 nucleotides: TGTGCCAGCCGACCGGGGCAGGTGAACACTGAAGCTTTCTTT. Amino acids: CASRPGQVNTEAFF.